Following are 5 T cell receptor beta chains from one sample sequenced in a study of shared clonotypes between healthy human individuals. Profiling relied on immunoSEQ multiplex PCR, and the TCRdb table lists in-frame clones only, not all of them. This table holds 450,000 to 550,000 clones, less than 85% found once. Sequencing input: PBMCs. Receptors originate from a woman between 35 and 50 years old in good health. Some clones in this sample may be carry-over from other donors' samples.

The V and J genes are TRBV14 and TRBJ2-7; possible D gene TRBD1, 5 bases. V lost 6 bases and J lost 3, with 15 bases in between. Germline V gene lookup returns CDR1 SGHDN and CDR2 FVKESK. The CDR3 extends over 14 amino acids. The CDR3 nucleotides are TGTGCCAGCAGTAGACAGTACGGTTTCTACGAGCAGTACTTC. As protein: CASSRQYGFYEQYF.

The chain links TRBV6-5 to TRBJ1-4, with TRBD1 matching 8 bases. The V gene's germline CDR1 is MNHEY and CDR2 SVGAGI. The CDR3 is 15 residues long. The V gene end was trimmed by 3 bases and the J gene end by 7 bases; junction bases not matched to a gene: 7. CDR3 region: CASSYGQGALEKLFF. The CDR3 bases are TGTGCCAGCAGTTATGGACAGGGAGCCCTTGAAAAACTGTTTTTT.

V is TRBV5-1 and J is TRBJ1-3; the D gene is possibly TRBD1 (6 bases). V was clipped by 0 bases and J by 0 bases, with 7 bases between them. This CDR3 has 15 amino acids. Germline-derived CDR1 and CDR2 are SGHRS and YFSETQ. CDR3 nucleotide sequence: TGCGCCAGCAGCTTGGCGGACAGCTCTGGAAACACCATATATTTT. This gives the protein CASSLADSSGNTIYF.

The chain has TRBV5-4 and TRBJ2-7; TRBD1 agrees at 8 bases. Trimming removed 2 bases from V and 1 base from J; junction bases left unmatched: 8. Germline CDR1 and CDR2: SGHNT and YYREEE (reference sequence). This CDR3 region has 16 residues. For the CDR3, the DNA is TGTGCCAGCAGCTTCATCCCCCGGACAGGGTCCTACGAGCAGTACTTC. As protein: CASSFIPRTGSYEQYF.

The chain combines TRBV11-2 with TRBJ1-2; 9 nucleotides agree with TRBD1. The CDR3 has 14 residues. V dropped 5 bases and J dropped 7; count of bases not matched to a gene: 8. CDR1 and CDR2 (germline): SGHAT, FQNNGV. The CDR3 region has the DNA TGTGCCAGCAGCGTCAACCGGGACAGGGTTGGCTACACCTTC. Protein sequence: CASSVNRDRVGYTF.